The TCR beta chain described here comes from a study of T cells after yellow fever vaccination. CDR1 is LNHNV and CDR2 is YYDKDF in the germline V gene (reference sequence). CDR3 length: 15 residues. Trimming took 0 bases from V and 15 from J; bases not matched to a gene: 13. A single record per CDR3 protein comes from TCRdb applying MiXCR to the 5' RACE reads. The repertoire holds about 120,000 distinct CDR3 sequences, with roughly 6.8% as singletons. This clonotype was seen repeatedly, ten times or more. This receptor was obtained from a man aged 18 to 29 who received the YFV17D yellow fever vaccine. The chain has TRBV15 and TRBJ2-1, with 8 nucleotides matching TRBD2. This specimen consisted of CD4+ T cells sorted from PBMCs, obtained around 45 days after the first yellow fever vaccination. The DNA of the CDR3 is TGTGCCACCAGCAGAGATCAGGCTAGCGGGTTTCTTCGGTTCTTC. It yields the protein CATSRDQASGFLRFF.